A single sample is the source of the 12 T cell receptor beta chains below, sequenced in a study of post-analysis software for immune sequencing data. General study results and limits: About five TRBV segments (TRBV5-6, TRBV5-1 and TRBV20-1 among them) occurred more frequently in patients than in controls.

TCR beta cDNA libraries had unique molecular identifiers. TCRdb ran MiXCR on the PCR reads and lists one entry per CDR3 protein. The repertoire holds about 800,000 distinct CDR3 sequences, with approximately 30% as singletons. Their cognate antigens are unknown. The sample was blood. The origin of the receptors is a girl between 10 and 17 years old with multiple sclerosis.

The rearrangement joins TRBV20-1 to TRBJ2-2; TRBD1 matches at 8 bases. CDR1 is DFQATT and CDR2 is SNEGSKA in the germline V gene (reference sequence). The CDR3 is made up of 14 amino acids. The ends lost 3 bases at V and 7 bases at J; junction bases unmatched: 7. CDR3 loop: CSARTQGAGGELFF. CDR3 nucleotides: TGCAGTGCTAGGACCCAGGGGGCGGGCGGGGAGCTGTTTTTT.

This clonotype was seen only a few times. The chain couples TRBV20-1 to TRBJ1-1; possible D gene TRBD1, 6 bases. The germline V gene has CDR1 DFQATT and CDR2 SNEGSKA (reference sequence). Trimming took off 0 bases at V and 3 bases at J, with 14 bases between the two ends. This CDR3 has 15 amino acids. DNA of the CDR3: TGCAGTGCTAGAGATCCGCGGGGGCCGGACACTGAAGCTTTCTTT. Protein sequence: CSARDPRGPDTEAFF.

The genes are TRBV28 and TRBJ2-6; perhaps TRBD1 as D (5 bases). This CDR3 comprises 16 residues. V lost 5 bases to trimming and J lost 0 bases, with 11 bases between them. Germline V gene lookup returns CDR1 MDHEN and CDR2 SYDVKM. CDR3 coding DNA: TGTGCCAGCAGTCAACAGGTCCCCTCTGGGGCCAACGTCCTGACTTTC. The encoded protein is CASSQQVPSGANVLTF.

In its sample, this clonotype was seen a few times. The chain joins TRBV11-2 to TRBJ2-1, with 13 bases identical to TRBD2. V dropped 6 bases and J dropped 6; count of bases not matched to a gene: 5. The CDR3 has 15 amino acids. Per germline, CDR1 SGHAT and CDR2 FQNNGV. The CDR3 reads CASRLAGGEGNEQFF. The CDR3 bases are TGTGCCAGCAGACTAGCGGGAGGGGAGGGCAATGAGCAGTTCTTC. The variable domain in full, with the rest retrieved from reference TRBV11-2 and TRBJ2-1, is EAGVAQSPRYKIIEKRQSVAFWCNPISGHATLYWYQQILGQGPKLLIQFQNNGVVDDSQLPKDRFSAERLKGVDSTLKIQPAKLEDSAVYLCASRLAGGEGNEQFFGPGTRLTVL.

The chain carries TRBV3-1 and TRBJ2-5, with TRBD2 matching 7 bases. The end of the DNA fits TRBJ2-7 better, so the J call may be wrong. CDR3 length equals 13 residues. Germline loops: CDR1 LGHDT, CDR2 YNNKEL (reference sequence). In DNA, the CDR3 is TGTGCCAGCAGGGGGGGGGGACTCGGCGAGCAGTACTTC. Translating gives CASRGGGLGEQYF.

In this sample, this clonotype turned up a few times. The chain carries TRBV20-1 and TRBJ2-5, with D tentatively TRBD2 (6 bases). Germline loops: CDR1 DFQATT, CDR2 SNEGSKA (reference sequence). The CDR3 spans 15 residues. Trimming pared 0 bases from V and 5 bases from J, leaving 16 bases between. The CDR3 sequence: CSARDSLRRGETQYF. CDR3 sequence (DNA): TGCAGTGCTAGAGATTCGCTTCGTCGGGGGGAGACCCAGTACTTC.

At least ten counts were recorded for this clonotype. The chain couples TRBV29-1 to TRBJ2-1; D might be TRBD2 (6 bases). Trimming pared 7 bases from V and 9 bases from J, leaving 16 bases between. The CDR3 runs to 12 residues. Germline CDR1 and CDR2: SQVTM and ANQGSEA. This chain's CDR3 is CSGGGSPGEQFF. The CDR3 nucleotides read TGCAGCGGGGGAGGAAGTCCCGGTGAGCAGTTCTTC.

This clonotype was detected a few times. The chain combines TRBV20-1 with TRBJ2-7; TRBD1 matches at 7 bases. The CDR3 covers 14 residues. V was pared by 7 bases and J by 2 bases, with 11 bases of the junction left unmatched. Germline CDR1 DFQATT, CDR2 SNEGSKA (reference sequence). CDR3: CSVPGPGGAYEQYF. For the CDR3, the DNA is TGCAGTGTCCCTGGTCCAGGGGGAGCCTACGAGCAGTACTTC.

V gene TRBV4-1 combines with J gene TRBJ2-1; 11 bases match TRBD2. V lost 0 bases and J lost 13; bases outside the gene matches: 11. CDR3 length: 16 residues. The germline gives CDR1 MGHRA, CDR2 YSYEKL. Here the CDR3 reads CASSQDPTASGGFQFF. The CDR3 region has the DNA TGCGCCAGCAGCCAAGATCCCACCGCTAGCGGGGGGTTCCAGTTCTTC.

This chain connects TRBV7-8 to TRBJ2-3; 8 positions agree with TRBD2. Germline V gene sequence: CDR1 SGHVS, CDR2 FQNEAQ. The CDR3 has 16 residues. J lost 3 bases, V lost 8 bases, and 13 bases had no gene match. In DNA form, the CDR3 reads TGTGCCAGCGTCCGCGGGGGGACGGTGGGGACAGATACGCAGTATTTT. Translation: CASVRGGTVGTDTQYF.

This clonotype was observed once. The chain recombines TRBV6-5 with TRBJ2-7; 8 bases line up with TRBD2. The last part of the DNA fits TRBJ2-5 better; the J call may be wrong. Germline CDR1 reads MNHEY; CDR2 reads SVGAGI. The CDR3 is 15 residues long. Written as DNA, the CDR3 is TGTGCCAGCAGTTTACTAGCGGAAATCCAAGAGACCCAGTACTTC. Protein sequence: CASSLLAEIQETQYF.

The rearrangement links TRBV5-5 to TRBJ2-7; tentatively, D is TRBD1 (6 bases). V shed 4 bases and J shed 0 bases, with 17 bases lying between them. CDR1 and CDR2 (germline): SGHKS, YYEKEE (reference sequence). The CDR3 loop spans 16 amino acids. The CDR3 loop reads CASSPRQENPSYEQYF. CDR3 sequence (DNA): TGTGCCAGCAGCCCCCGACAGGAGAATCCCTCCTACGAGCAGTACTTC.